This TCR beta chain was identified in a study of blood T cells in healthy people across ages. This clonotype was detected only a few times. Using a J-beta primer mix together with a sample-barcoded 5' primer, a second PCR was run for roughly 7 to 11 cycles. TCRdb passed the 5' RACE reads through MiXCR, listing each CDR3 protein once. The sample carries approximately 800,000 distinct CDR3 sequences, around 25% recorded once. V lost 0 bases and J lost 4; bases outside the gene matches: 10. The CDR3 is 16 amino acids. Germline CDR1 SGHKS, CDR2 YYEKEE (reference sequence). These data were likewise used in another study, on T cells of mothers and their children.

The source of this sequence is a boy younger than 18 in good health. The source material was blood. The chain employs TRBV5-5 and TRBJ2-7, with TRBD1 identical over 7 bases. CDR3 residues: CASSLAPGQFSYEQYF. The DNA of the CDR3 is TGTGCCAGCAGCTTGGCCCCGGGACAGTTCTCTTACGAGCAGTACTTC.